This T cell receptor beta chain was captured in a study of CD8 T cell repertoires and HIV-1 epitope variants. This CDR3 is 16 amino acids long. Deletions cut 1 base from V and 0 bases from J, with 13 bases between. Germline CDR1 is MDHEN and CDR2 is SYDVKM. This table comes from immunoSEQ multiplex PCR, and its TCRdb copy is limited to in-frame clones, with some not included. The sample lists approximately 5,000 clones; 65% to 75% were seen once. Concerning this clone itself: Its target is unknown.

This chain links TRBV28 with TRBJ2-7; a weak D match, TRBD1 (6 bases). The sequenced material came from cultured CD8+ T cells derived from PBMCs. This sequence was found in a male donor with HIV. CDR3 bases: TGTGCCAGCAGTTTATCACAGGGAACCCTCTCCTACGAGCAGTACTTC. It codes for CASSLSQGTLSYEQYF.